Listed below are T cell receptor beta chains from one sample, sequenced in a study of cytomegalovirus exposure and HLA in healthy donors. Generated by immunoSEQ multiplex PCR, the TCRdb table keeps only in-frame clones and is missing some. Here the sample spans 150,000 to 200,000 clones, less than 85% being singletons. The sequenced sample consisted of PBMCs. These receptors all stem from a man aged 18 to 30 in good health and CMV-seronegative. The CDR3 runs from the conserved cysteine through the conserved F or W. Each record gives: J gene, V gene, D gene, CDR3 protein. D genes are given only for firm matches.

J gene: TRBJ2-3; V gene: TRBV19; D gene: TRBD1; CDR3 protein: CASSADRGIADTQYF
J gene: TRBJ1-2; V gene: TRBV2; D gene: TRBD1; CDR3 protein: CASSGRDSYGYTF
J gene: TRBJ2-5; V gene: TRBV30; D gene: .; CDR3 protein: CAWSVAVSGTQYF
J gene: TRBJ1-3; V gene: TRBV6-6; D gene: .; CDR3 protein: CASSYADSGNTIYF
J gene: TRBJ2-1; V gene: TRBV5-1; D gene: .; CDR3 protein: CASSGGLLTDNEQFF
J gene: TRBJ2-5; V gene: TRBV5-4; D gene: TRBD1; CDR3 protein: CASSFRGQRETQYF
J gene: TRBJ2-1; V gene: TRBV6-6; D gene: TRBD1; CDR3 protein: CASQTGSNNEQFF
J gene: TRBJ1-1; V gene: TRBV7-9; D gene: .; CDR3 protein: CASSFVIADEAFF
J gene: TRBJ2-3; V gene: TRBV4-3; D gene: .; CDR3 protein: CASSQRTSTDTQYF
J gene: TRBJ2-7; V gene: TRBV5-4; D gene: .; CDR3 protein: CASSLQVGYEQYF
J gene: TRBJ1-5; V gene: TRBV28; D gene: .; CDR3 protein: CASSPRRGGNQPQHF
J gene: TRBJ1-5; V gene: TRBV5-6; D gene: .; CDR3 protein: CASSLGGPNQPQHF
J gene: TRBJ2-1; V gene: TRBV6-5; D gene: TRBD1; CDR3 protein: CASSPGQGAFGQFF
J gene: TRBJ2-7; V gene: TRBV28; D gene: .; CDR3 protein: CAIETGQTYEQYF
J gene: TRBJ2-7; V gene: TRBV4-3; D gene: TRBD2; CDR3 protein: CASSHSRLAGRYEQYF
J gene: TRBJ2-4; V gene: TRBV28; D gene: .; CDR3 protein: CASSLWGRAGKNIQYF
J gene: TRBJ1-5; V gene: TRBV28; D gene: .; CDR3 protein: CASKGGVSNQPQHF
J gene: TRBJ1-3; V gene: TRBV5-4; D gene: .; CDR3 protein: CASSSDGGARGNTIYF
J gene: TRBJ2-1; V gene: TRBV6-5; D gene: .; CDR3 protein: CASTSPGNEQFF
J gene: TRBJ1-2; V gene: TRBV28; D gene: .; CDR3 protein: CASTSQLGGPWGYTF
J gene: TRBJ2-7; V gene: TRBV6-1; D gene: .; CDR3 protein: CASRGGAGEQYF
J gene: TRBJ2-7; V gene: TRBV6-5; D gene: TRBD2; CDR3 protein: CASSLGLHPYEQYF
J gene: TRBJ1-4; V gene: TRBV6-1; D gene: .; CDR3 protein: CASSEAQDGFVAISEKLFF
J gene: TRBJ2-3; V gene: TRBV7-6; D gene: TRBD2; CDR3 protein: CASSMRASGEVDTQYF
J gene: TRBJ1-4; V gene: TRBV7-9; D gene: TRBD1; CDR3 protein: CASSSTGAEGEKLFF
J gene: TRBJ1-5; V gene: TRBV6-1; D gene: .; CDR3 protein: CASSGGGSGLQPQHF
J gene: TRBJ1-5; V gene: TRBV28; D gene: .; CDR3 protein: CASRTVGGNQPQHF
J gene: TRBJ2-1; V gene: TRBV5-1; D gene: TRBD2; CDR3 protein: CASSLTASGSNEQFF
J gene: TRBJ1-2; V gene: TRBV27; D gene: .; CDR3 protein: CASSLQGTQNYGYTF
J gene: TRBJ1-1; V gene: TRBV2; D gene: .; CDR3 protein: CASSPLITRRGTEAFF
J gene: TRBJ1-1; V gene: TRBV15; D gene: .; CDR3 protein: CATSRDTMNTEAFF
J gene: TRBJ2-7; V gene: TRBV18; D gene: .; CDR3 protein: CASSRAGSYYEQYF
J gene: TRBJ2-5; V gene: TRBV6-1; D gene: TRBD2; CDR3 protein: CASSHSGGGQETQYF
J gene: TRBJ2-4; V gene: TRBV6-5; D gene: TRBD1; CDR3 protein: CASGDRGAKNIQYF
J gene: TRBJ2-4; V gene: TRBV29-1; D gene: .; CDR3 protein: CSVSVEVIQYF
J gene: TRBJ1-2; V gene: TRBV11-2; D gene: TRBD1; CDR3 protein: CASSYTGVDYGYTF
J gene: TRBJ1-1; V gene: TRBV29-1; D gene: .; CDR3 protein: CSVERLYLGAFF
J gene: TRBJ2-2; V gene: TRBV19; D gene: TRBD1; CDR3 protein: CASSIGTVNTGELFF
J gene: TRBJ2-4; V gene: TRBV18; D gene: TRBD1; CDR3 protein: CASSPNTGGNIQYF
J gene: TRBJ2-3; V gene: TRBV6-4; D gene: .; CDR3 protein: CASSESPGHLTDTQYF
J gene: TRBJ1-2; V gene: TRBV5-6; D gene: .; CDR3 protein: CASSFGQNYGYTF
J gene: TRBJ1-2; V gene: TRBV5-4; D gene: TRBD1; CDR3 protein: CASRRQGYYGYTF
J gene: TRBJ2-5; V gene: TRBV5-1; D gene: .; CDR3 protein: CASSLVGAGETQYF
J gene: TRBJ1-4; V gene: TRBV28; D gene: TRBD1; CDR3 protein: CASRRQGAKATNEKLFF
J gene: TRBJ1-3; V gene: TRBV6-1; D gene: .; CDR3 protein: CASSEMKEFHSGNTIYF
J gene: TRBJ2-7; V gene: TRBV9; D gene: TRBD1; CDR3 protein: CASSSGTGYYEQYF
J gene: TRBJ2-7; V gene: TRBV5-8; D gene: .; CDR3 protein: CASSLVAGTITYEQYF
J gene: TRBJ2-3; V gene: TRBV10-3; D gene: TRBD1; CDR3 protein: CAAHRGSTDTQYF
J gene: TRBJ2-7; V gene: TRBV4-1; D gene: TRBD1; CDR3 protein: CASSHSTGAADEQYF
J gene: TRBJ2-4; V gene: TRBV21-1; D gene: .; CDR3 protein: CASTRVTKNIQYF
J gene: TRBJ1-2; V gene: TRBV4-2; D gene: TRBD1; CDR3 protein: CASSQGPHTRDRGSGHYGYTF
J gene: TRBJ2-7; V gene: TRBV4-2; D gene: .; CDR3 protein: CASSQESGHGFRYEQYF
J gene: TRBJ2-1; V gene: TRBV9; D gene: .; CDR3 protein: CASSRSSYNEQFF